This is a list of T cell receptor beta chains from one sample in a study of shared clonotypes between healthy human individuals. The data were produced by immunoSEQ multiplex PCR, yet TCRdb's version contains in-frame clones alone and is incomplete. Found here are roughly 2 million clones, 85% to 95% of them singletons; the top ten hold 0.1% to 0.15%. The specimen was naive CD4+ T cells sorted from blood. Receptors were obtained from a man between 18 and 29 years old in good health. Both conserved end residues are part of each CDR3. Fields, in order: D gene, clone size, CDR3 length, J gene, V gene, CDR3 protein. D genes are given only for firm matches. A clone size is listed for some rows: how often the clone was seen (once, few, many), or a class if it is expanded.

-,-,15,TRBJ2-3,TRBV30,CAWSTWGRSTDTQYF
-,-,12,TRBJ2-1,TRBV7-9,CASSLVENEQFF
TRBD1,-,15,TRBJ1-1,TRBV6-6,CASSLDRGRGTEAFF
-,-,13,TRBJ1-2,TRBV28,CASSPRRHYGYTF
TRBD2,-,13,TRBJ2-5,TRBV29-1,CSVQLAGGETQYF
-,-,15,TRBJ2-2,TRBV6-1,CASSGRGQNTGELFF
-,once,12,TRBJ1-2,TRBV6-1,CASSPSQGGYTF
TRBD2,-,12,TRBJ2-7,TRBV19,CASSSGRMEQYF
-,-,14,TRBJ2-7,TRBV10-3,CAISGTATSYEQYF
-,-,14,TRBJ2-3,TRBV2,CASSEALDSGTQYF
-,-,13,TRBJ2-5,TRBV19,CASSIIQEETQYF
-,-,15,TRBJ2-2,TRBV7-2,CASSLLSRPTGELFF
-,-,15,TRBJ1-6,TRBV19,CASSIGRTGGSPLHF
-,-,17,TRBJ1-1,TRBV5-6,CASTSAFPRHGNTEAFF
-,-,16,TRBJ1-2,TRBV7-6,CASSFEPSGTDVGYTF
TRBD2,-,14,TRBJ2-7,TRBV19,CASRSSGMSYEQYF
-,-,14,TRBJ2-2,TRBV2,CASSESTSVGELFF
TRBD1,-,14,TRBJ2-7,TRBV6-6,CASSYGGQAYEQYF
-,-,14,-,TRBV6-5,CASSDRQGWSEQYF
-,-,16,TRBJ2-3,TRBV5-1,CASSLGSGPSTDTQYF
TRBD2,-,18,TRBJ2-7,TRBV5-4,CASSSGLAGYPPFGEQYF
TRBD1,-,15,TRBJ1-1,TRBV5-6,CASSSKRDRVTEAFF
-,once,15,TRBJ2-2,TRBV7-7,CASSLVAENTGELFF
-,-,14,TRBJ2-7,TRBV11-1,CASSLSLYPAEQYF
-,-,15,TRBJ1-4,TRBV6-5,CASSSLTGSRGKLFF
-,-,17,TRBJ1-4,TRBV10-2,CEEGGHPGGRHNEKLFF
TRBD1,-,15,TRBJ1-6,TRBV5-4,CASSQSGQGHSPLHF
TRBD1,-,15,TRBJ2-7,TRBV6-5,CASSYRTGYSYEQYF
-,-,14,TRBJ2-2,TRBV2,CASSPSRNTGELFF
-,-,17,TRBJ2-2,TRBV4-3,CASSQAFGGASTGELFF
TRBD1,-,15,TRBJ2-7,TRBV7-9,CASSRPGQGSHEQYF
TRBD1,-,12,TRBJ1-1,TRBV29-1,CSGDRVNTEAFF
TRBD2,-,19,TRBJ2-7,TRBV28,CASSSIRLSVVAGSYEQYF
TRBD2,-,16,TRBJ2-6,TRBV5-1,CASSLTSGSGANVLTF
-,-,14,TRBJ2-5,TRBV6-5,CASSYSQGRETQYF
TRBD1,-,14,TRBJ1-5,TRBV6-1,CASSTGQGNQPQHF
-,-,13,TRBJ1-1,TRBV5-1,CASSLSEITEAFF
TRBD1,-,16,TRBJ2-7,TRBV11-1,CASSLDRDRGINEQYF
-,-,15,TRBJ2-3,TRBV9,CASSVGHGSTDTQYF
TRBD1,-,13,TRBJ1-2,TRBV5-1,CASSLDETGFRTF
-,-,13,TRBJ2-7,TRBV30,CAWSLVRNGEQYF
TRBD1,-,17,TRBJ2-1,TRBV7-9,CASSLYTGTGVFNEQFF
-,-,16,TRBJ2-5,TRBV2,CASSDLGKAIAETQYF
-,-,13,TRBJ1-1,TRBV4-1,CASSQEPNTEAFF
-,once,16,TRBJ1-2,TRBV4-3,CASSQDHGGYNYGYTF
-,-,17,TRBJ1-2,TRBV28,CASTPGGTPSTGYGYTF
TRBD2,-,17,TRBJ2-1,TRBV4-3,CASSQGLGLAGDGEQFF